This T cell receptor beta chain was documented in a study of shared clonotypes between healthy human individuals. Findings and limits, study-wide: Relative to their counterparts shared across all four donors, non-shared clonotypes exhibited diminished generation probabilities.

The method was immunoSEQ multiplex PCR; TCRdb's version includes in-frame clones alone and lacks a portion of them. The table lists roughly 1 million clones, more than 75% of them singletons, with more than 0.45% in the top ten. The germline V gene encodes CDR1 SGHTA and CDR2 FQGNSA. Trimming left V 5 bases short and J 6 bases short, with 18 bases between. This CDR3 region has 15 residues. This clone was seen more than once but under ten times. Antigen unknown. This clonotype was obtained from a man aged 18 to 30 in good health. Some clones in this sample may be carry-over from other donors' samples. The rearrangement uses TRBV7-2 and TRBJ2-3, with D maybe TRBD1 (5 bases). Sequencing was done on a sample of memory CD4+ T cells from PBMCs. Subset given: CD45RA-negative fraction. In DNA form, the CDR3 reads TGTGCCAGCAGCCCGAATCGACAGTTTCGGGATACGCAGTATTTT. It encodes CASSPNRQFRDTQYF.